Presented here are 13 T cell receptor beta chains from one specimen sequenced in a study of blood T cells in healthy people across ages. For the second PCR, which ran for about 7 to 11 cycles, a sample-barcoded 5' primer and a J-beta primer mix were used. A single record per CDR3 protein comes from TCRdb applying MiXCR to the 5' RACE reads. The table lists about 640,000 distinct CDR3 sequences, around 38% of them singletons. Sequences were obtained from blood. These receptors all come from a man older than 75 in good health.

This clonotype was observed a handful of times. The J gene is TRBJ1-2, the V gene TRBV5-5; unclear D gene. The V gene lost 3 bases and the J gene lost 6 bases, with 9 bases spanning the gap. The CDR3 length is 12 residues. The germline V gene has CDR1 SGHKS and CDR2 YYEKEE (reference sequence). The CDR3 protein is CASSWRGNGYTF. The CDR3 bases are TGTGCCAGCAGCTGGCGGGGAAATGGCTACACCTTC.

This clonotype was picked up one time. The rearrangement links TRBV20-1 to TRBJ2-5; 10 bases fit TRBD1. The J call is doubtful: the DNA matches TRBJ2-7 better. This CDR3 is 13 amino acids long. Germline V gene lookup returns CDR1 DFQATT and CDR2 SNEGSKA (reference sequence). In DNA, the CDR3 is TGCAGTGCCGAAGGGACAGGGGACTTCGAGCAGTACTTC. Translation: CSAEGTGDFEQYF.

This clonotype was observed a few times. This sequence joins TRBV7-2 and TRBJ2-3; D unresolved. Germline CDR1 reads SGHTA; CDR2 reads FQGNSA. This CDR3 region has 15 residues. Trimming removed 4 bases from V and 1 base from J, with 12 bases in between. The CDR3 is CASSSKDRGTDTQYF. For the CDR3, the DNA is TGTGCCAGCAGCTCAAAGGATCGGGGCACAGATACGCAGTATTTT.

CDR3 in DNA: TGCGCCAGCAGCCTCGGACAGGGTGGTCAAGCTTTCTTT. Amino acid sequence: CASSLGQGGQAFF. The gene calls are TRBV5-1 and TRBJ1-1; TRBD1 aligns across 8 bases. Germline assignment: CDR1 SGHRS and CDR2 YFSETQ. V lost 4 bases, J lost 9 bases, and 8 bases stayed unmatched. This CDR3 is 13 amino acids long. Based on the CDR3 plus reference TRBV5-1 and TRBJ1-1, the full variable domain is KAGVTQTPRYLIKTRGQQVTLSCSPISGHRSVSWYQQTPGQGLQFLFEYFSETQRNKGNFPGRFSGRQFSNSRSEMNVSTLELGDSALYLCASSLGQGGQAFFGQGTRLTVV.

This clonotype was detected many times. The chain recombines TRBV7-2 with TRBJ1-2; no clear D gene. The CDR3 is 13 residues long. Trimming pared 6 bases from V and 2 bases from J, leaving 10 bases between. Germline CDR1 is SGHTA and CDR2 is FQGNSA. CDR3 region: CASSPGRNYGYTF. DNA of the CDR3: TGTGCCAGCAGTCCTGGACGGAACTATGGCTACACCTTC.

Worth noting for this clonotype: One junction end does not reproduce the germline sequence, and a read error may be involved. This chain uses TRBV25-1 with TRBJ2-4; 7 positions agree with TRBD1. The last part of the DNA fits TRBJ2-7 better; the J call may be wrong. CDR3 length: 14 residues. The germline V gene has CDR1 MGHDK and CDR2 SYGVNS. The CDR3 here is CASLPTGPSHEQYF. The CDR3 DNA sequence: TGTGCCAGCCTCCCGACAGGGCCCTCCCACGAGCAGTACTTC.

This clonotype was counted between two and nine times. The chain couples TRBV20-1 to TRBJ2-1; D is unclear. The V gene lost 6 bases and the J gene lost 2 bases, with 14 bases spanning the gap. Per the germline V gene, CDR1 is DFQATT and CDR2 is SNEGSKA (reference sequence). There are 14 residues in the CDR3. The CDR3 DNA follows: TGCAGTGCCACGCAACAAGGAGCCTACAATGAGCAGTTCTTC. Translation: CSATQQGAYNEQFF.

This clonotype was picked up a small number of times. J is TRBJ2-7 and V is TRBV27, with 7 bases identical to TRBD1. Germline V gives CDR1 MNHEY, CDR2 SMNVEV (reference sequence). This CDR3 region has 15 residues. The V gene end was trimmed by 2 bases and the J gene end by 5 bases; junction bases not matched to a gene: 9. This CDR3 is CASSLNDRVVNEQYF. In DNA form, the CDR3 reads TGTGCCAGCAGTTTAAATGACAGGGTCGTCAACGAGCAGTACTTC.

The chain is built from TRBV20-1 and TRBJ2-5; the D gene could be TRBD1 or TRBD2 (6 bases each). Trimming stripped 1 base from V and 0 bases from J, with 18 bases between. Per germline, CDR1 DFQATT and CDR2 SNEGSKA (reference sequence). The CDR3 runs 17 residues. The CDR3: CSARALGGRSYQETQYF. The CDR3, as DNA: TGCAGTGCTAGAGCGTTAGGGGGGCGGTCGTACCAAGAGACCCAGTACTTC.

J is TRBJ2-5 and V is TRBV3-1; 13 bases map to TRBD2. The J call may be faulty, since TRBJ2-7 better matches the DNA end. Germline CDR1 is LGHDT and CDR2 is YNNKEL (reference sequence). The CDR3 consists of 16 residues. The DNA for the CDR3 is TGTGCCAGCAGCCATCGACTAGCGGGGGGCTACTACGAGCAGTACTTC. This translates into CASSHRLAGGYYEQYF.

This clonotype has only a few counts. The chain couples TRBV9 to TRBJ2-3; 12 positions agree with TRBD2. The CDR3 is made up of 16 amino acids. Germline trimming cut 4 bases from V and 2 bases from J; bases unmatched to any gene: 5. Germline V gives CDR1 SGDLS, CDR2 YYNGEE. In DNA, the CDR3 is TGTGCCAGCAGCCCGAGGACTAGCGGGGACACAGATACGCAGTATTTT. Its protein is CASSPRTSGDTDTQYF. Filled out from reference TRBV9 and TRBJ2-3, the complete variable domain reads DSGVTQTPKHLITATGQRVTLRCSPRSGDLSVYWYQQSLDQGLQFLIQYYNGEERAKGNILERFSAQQFPDLHSELNLSSLELGDSALYFCASSPRTSGDTDTQYFGPGTRLTVL.

This rearrangement joins TRBV5-1 to TRBJ2-5; D possibly corresponds to TRBD2 (6 bases). In germline, CDR1 is SGHRS, CDR2 YFSETQ. This CDR3 is 14 amino acids long. V was trimmed by 4 bases and J by 3 bases, leaving 13 bases between them. Written as DNA, the CDR3 is TGCGCCAGCAGCCTCCCTAGCGTTGAAGAGACCCAGTACTTC. Its protein is CASSLPSVEETQYF.

This clonotype has more than one count but fewer than ten. The rearrangement uses TRBV12-3 or TRBV12-4 and TRBJ2-4, with TRBD2 matching over 7 bases. Unmatched junction bases numbered 10, after V lost 4 bases and J lost 13 bases. This CDR3 has 13 residues. As DNA, the CDR3 is TGTGCCAGCAGTTGGGAGGGTGGCAGAGAGCAGTACTTC. Residues: CASSWEGGREQYF.